Listed here are 3 T cell receptor beta chains from one sample, sequenced in a study of CD8+CD57+ T cells in acquired aplastic anemia. All sequencing subjects had displayed CD8+CD57+ cell expansion on flow cytometry. The template used for profiling TCR beta VDJ and CDR3 was genomic DNA. TCRdb re-analysed the reads in MiXCR, keeping a single row per CDR3 protein. Here the sample spans around 500,000 distinct CDR3 sequences, 25% to 40% being singletons. Sequencing was carried out using sorted CD4+, CD8+, or CD8+CD57+ T cells (not recorded which) from PBMCs. Receptors originate from a human donor with aplastic anemia.

The chain is built from TRBV4-2 and TRBJ2-3; D is ambiguous. The V gene lost 0 bases and the J gene lost 2 bases, with 9 bases spanning the gap. Germline CDR1 and CDR2: LGHNA and YNFKEQ. CDR3 length: 15 residues. This CDR3 reads CASSQDNPSTDTQYF. The CDR3 DNA follows: TGTGCCAGCAGCCAAGATAACCCATCCACAGATACGCAGTATTTT.

In this sample, this clonotype turned up many times. The rearrangement links TRBV3-1 to TRBJ2-7; possible D gene TRBD2, 5 bases. The germline gives CDR1 LGHDT, CDR2 YNNKEL (reference sequence). V was trimmed by 0 bases and J by 2 bases, leaving 11 bases between them. The CDR3 contains 15 residues. CDR3 region: CASSQELVPAYEQYF. For the CDR3, the DNA is TGTGCCAGCAGCCAAGAACTAGTTCCAGCCTACGAGCAGTACTTC.

A few counts support this clonotype. This sequence joins TRBV5-4 and TRBJ2-7; D tentatively reads TRBD1 or TRBD2 (5 bases each). V was trimmed by 4 bases and J by 5 bases, leaving 16 bases between them. This CDR3 region has 14 residues. Germline loops: CDR1 SGHNT, CDR2 YYREEE (reference sequence). The DNA for the CDR3 is TGTGCCAGCAGCGTACTCCGGGACGGCCACGAGCAGTACTTC. Translating gives CASSVLRDGHEQYF.